These 32 T cell receptor beta chains came from one sample sequenced in a study of regulatory T cells in long-lasting Graves disease. As to time point: newly diagnosed GD, antithyroid drugs for less than 3 months. Isolated PBMC RNA provided the starting material for the TCR library. Construction of TCR beta libraries relied on iRepertoire HTBI primers and on Arm-PCR targeting CDR3 regions. Using its own MiXCR run on the multiplex PCR reads, TCRdb lists one record per CDR3 protein. The sample includes a few hundred thousand distinct CDR3 sequences, 16% of them seen just once. The same data also went into a second study, on T cells in Graves' hyperthyroidism and ophthalmopathy.

The source was peripheral blood mononuclear cells (PBMCs), collected at new diagnosis, from a patient treated with antithyroid drugs. The source is a man aged 40-49 years with Graves disease.

This clonotype is a singleton in its sample. A much larger clone differs from this one at a single base, so this may be a read error. Lacking the conserved final phenylalanine or tryptophan, this CDR3 likely reflects a read error. The chain combines TRBV2 with TRBJ2-5; TRBD2 might be the D (5 bases). The V gene lost 4 bases and the J gene lost 5 bases, with 17 bases spanning the gap. The CDR3 covers 15 residues. CDR1 is SNHLY and CDR2 is FYNNEI in the germline V gene. DNA for the CDR3: TGTGCCAGCAGTGGTGGCAGCGCAAGGAGGGAGACCCAGTACTCC. This gives the protein CASSGGSARRETQYS.

This clonotype was observed a handful of times. J is TRBJ2-5 and V is TRBV29-1; D not resolved. V was clipped by 4 bases and J by 2 bases, with 17 bases between them. The V gene's germline CDR1 is SQVTM and CDR2 ANQGSEA. The CDR3 covers 15 residues. CDR3 sequence (DNA): TGCAGCGTTGTGTCCGCCATTTCGTATCAAGAGACCCAGTACTTC. Translation gives CSVVSAISYQETQYF.

At least ten counts were recorded for this clonotype. The CDR3 sequence is CASSARTGSGTGELFF. The CDR3 coding sequence is TGTGCCAGCAGCGCCCGGACAGGGAGTGGGACCGGGGAGCTGTTTTTT. The chain uses TRBV7-9 and TRBJ2-2; 8 bases fit TRBD1. Germline V gene data show CDR1 as SEHNR and CDR2 as FQNEAQ (reference sequence). J gave up 5 bases and V 5 bases, and 10 bases lay outside the gene matches. This CDR3 contains 16 residues.

This clonotype was recorded at least ten times. The chain couples TRBV5-4 to TRBJ2-2, with a possible D match to TRBD1 (6 bases). V lost 0 bases to trimming and J lost 4 bases, with 13 bases between them. This CDR3 is built from 16 residues. Germline V gene data show CDR1 as SGHNT and CDR2 as YYREEE (reference sequence). As DNA, the CDR3 is TGTGCCAGCAGCTTGGCAGGGGCGCGGTCCACCGGGGAGCTGTTTTTT. It specifies CASSLAGARSTGELFF.

The gene calls are TRBV5-4 and TRBJ2-3; either TRBD1 or TRBD2 may fit D (5 bases each). With 0 bases removed from V and 2 bases from J, the gap between germline ends came to 10 bases. The germline gives CDR1 SGHNT, CDR2 YYREEE (reference sequence). The length of the CDR3 is 15 residues. The chain's CDR3 is CASSLGDGNTDTQYF. CDR3 nucleotide sequence: TGTGCCAGCAGCTTGGGGGACGGAAACACAGATACGCAGTATTTT.

Regarding this clonotype: With only one base between it and a far larger clone, this is likely a read error. The genes are TRBV28 and TRBJ2-3; 8 nucleotides line up with TRBD1. This CDR3 comprises 13 residues. From germline, CDR1 is MDHEN and CDR2 SYDVKM. Trimming removed 8 bases from V and 1 base from J; junction bases left unmatched: 2. The CDR3 DNA reads as TGTGCCAGCGGGGACAGGCGCACAGATACGCAGTATTTT. It codes for CASGDRRTDTQYF.

The genes are TRBV29-1 and TRBJ2-5, with D hard to call. The CDR3 has 14 residues. With 0 bases removed from V and 4 bases from J, the gap between germline ends came to 12 bases. Germline V gene sequence: CDR1 SQVTM, CDR2 ANQGSEA. The DNA of the CDR3 is TGCAGCGTTGAAGATGAGAATTCCCTAGAGACCCAGTACTTC. Residues: CSVEDENSLETQYF.

In this sample, this clonotype turned up a few times. V gene TRBV5-5 combines with J gene TRBJ1-5; 10 bases map to TRBD1. Per the germline V gene, CDR1 is SGHKS and CDR2 is YYEKEE (reference sequence). This CDR3 spans 17 amino acids. V was pared by 7 bases and J by 0 bases, with 10 bases of the junction left unmatched. CDR3 sequence (DNA): TGTGCCAGCTCCGAGGACAGGGGGGTTTATAGCAATCAGCCCCAGCATTTT. This encodes CASSEDRGVYSNQPQHF.

This clonotype was detected a few times. The rearrangement uses TRBV20-1 and TRBJ2-6; tentatively, D is TRBD2 (6 bases). The CDR3 has 14 residues. CDR1 is DFQATT, CDR2 SNEGSKA, per germline (reference sequence). CDR3: CRAGTHSGANVLTF. CDR3 nucleotides: TGCAGGGCGGGGACCCACTCTGGGGCCAACGTCCTGACTTTC.

Remarks on this clonotype: At one end, the junction sequence differs from germline, possibly due to a read error. CDR3: CASSTLGGISYQETRYF. CDR3 nucleotides: TGCGCCAGCAGCACCCTCGGGGGGATATCCTACCAAGAGACCCGGTACTTC. The genes are TRBV5-1 and TRBJ2-5; 7 bases are a match to TRBD2. CDR1 is SGHRS and CDR2 is YFSETQ in the germline V gene. The CDR3 loop spans 17 amino acids.

The table lists this clonotype with many counts. The chain carries TRBV20-1 and TRBJ1-1; no clear D. V was cut by 5 bases and J by 3 bases, with 13 bases left in between. The length of the CDR3 is 13 residues. Germline-derived CDR1 and CDR2 are DFQATT and SNEGSKA (reference sequence). CDR3 DNA: TGCAGTGCTCCGGGCGGGGTCTACACTGAAGCTTTCTTT. Residues: CSAPGGVYTEAFF.

This clonotype was recorded many times. The chain has TRBV6-1 and TRBJ2-2; D gene unclear. The CDR3 is made up of 12 amino acids. Trimming stripped 6 bases from V and 8 bases from J, with 10 bases between. The germline V gene encodes CDR1 MNHNS and CDR2 SASEGT. The CDR3 nucleotides read TGTGCCAGCAGGGTGACCCAGGGGGAGCTGTTTTTT. It specifies CASRVTQGELFF.

This clonotype has a handful of counts. This rearrangement joins TRBV5-1 to TRBJ2-3; 9 nucleotides line up with TRBD1. J lost 3 bases, V lost 5 bases, and 13 bases had no gene match. Germline V CDR1 and CDR2: SGHRS, YFSETQ. CDR3 length: 17 amino acids. CDR3 amino acids: CASSTPMDRGLTDTQYF. The CDR3, as DNA: TGCGCCAGCAGTACACCGATGGACAGGGGTTTAACAGATACGCAGTATTTT.

This chain uses TRBV7-9 with TRBJ1-4; D is uncertain. The CDR3 has 14 amino acids. The V end lost 1 base, the J end lost 4 bases, and 7 bases lay between the germline ends. CDR1 and CDR2 (germline): SEHNR, FQNEAQ (reference sequence). The CDR3 nucleotides read TGTGCCAGCAGCTTAGACAGCGTTAATGAAAAACTGTTTTTT. Translating gives CASSLDSVNEKLFF.

This clonotype was counted many times. V is TRBV11-3 and J is TRBJ2-1, with D possibly matching TRBD2 (7 bases). CDR1 SGHNT and CDR2 YENEEA come from the germline V gene. This CDR3 contains 15 residues. Trimming took off 5 bases at V and 7 bases at J, with 18 bases between the two ends. Written as DNA, the CDR3 is TGTGCCAGCAGCCTTGGGGGGGCACTTTATAATGAGCAGTTCTTC. As protein: CASSLGGALYNEQFF. The whole variable domain, filled in from reference TRBV11-3 and TRBJ2-1, reads EAGVVQSPRYKIIEKKQPVAFWCNPISGHNTLYWYLQNLGQGPELLIRYENEEAVDDSQLPKDRFSAERLKGVDSTLKIQPAELGDSAVYLCASSLGGALYNEQFFGPGTRLTVL.

The sample holds many counts of this clonotype. The chain joins TRBV7-2 to TRBJ1-4; D is undetermined. The CDR3 extends over 14 amino acids. V lost 1 base and J 5 bases, leaving 8 bases between the germline ends. CDR1 is SGHTA, CDR2 FQGNSA, per germline. CDR3 region: CASSLEWSNEKLFF. As DNA, the CDR3 is TGTGCCAGCAGCTTAGAATGGTCAAATGAAAAACTGTTTTTT.

This clonotype was recorded at least ten times. J is TRBJ2-1 and V is TRBV27; possibly TRBD1 for D (6 bases). Germline lookup yields CDR1 MNHEY and CDR2 SMNVEV (reference sequence). With 3 bases removed from V and 7 bases from J, the gap between germline ends came to 13 bases. CDR3 size: 14 residues. CDR3 sequence reads: CASSFDYRVNEQFF. The DNA for the CDR3 is TGTGCCAGCAGTTTCGACTACAGGGTGAATGAGCAGTTCTTC.

This chain joins TRBV9 and TRBJ2-2; 10 bases align to TRBD2. CDR3 length equals 17 residues. V lost 0 bases, J lost 5 bases, and 7 bases stayed unmatched. CDR1 is SGDLS and CDR2 is YYNGEE in the germline V gene. The CDR3 sequence is CASSVDGSGGRTGELFF. In DNA form, the CDR3 reads TGTGCCAGCAGCGTAGACGGTAGCGGGGGGCGGACCGGGGAGCTGTTTTTT. Variable domain in full (rest from reference TRBV9 and TRBJ2-2): DSGVTQTPKHLITATGQRVTLRCSPRSGDLSVYWYQQSLDQGLQFLIQYYNGEERAKGNILERFSAQQFPDLHSELNLSSLELGDSALYFCASSVDGSGGRTGELFFGEGSRLTVL.

This clonotype occurred a few times. The gene calls are TRBV27 and TRBJ2-3; 10 bases line up with TRBD2. The CDR3 runs 16 residues. Germline values: CDR1 MNHEY, CDR2 SMNVEV (reference sequence). The V segment lost 5 bases and the J segment 3 bases; nucleotides outside the gene matches: 8. This chain's CDR3 is CASSTRLAGRTDTQYF. DNA for the CDR3: TGTGCCAGCAGTACTAGACTAGCGGGCCGAACAGATACGCAGTATTTT.

The chain has TRBV4-3 and TRBJ1-3; the D is unclear. From germline, CDR1 is LGHNA and CDR2 YSLEER. This CDR3 contains 17 residues. Between the trimmed V and J ends, which lost 3 bases and 0 bases, there was a span of 15 bases. The CDR3 nucleotides are TGCGCCAGCAGCCAGGGATTGGGTAGAAGCTCTGGAAACACCATATATTTT. This sequence encodes CASSQGLGRSSGNTIYF.

This clonotype was seen repeatedly, ten times or more. The chain combines TRBV18 with TRBJ2-7; 8 bases are a match to TRBD1. After removal of 3 bases from V and 3 bases from J, the junction contained 10 bases not matched to a gene. The CDR3 extends over 16 amino acids. The V gene's germline CDR1 is KGHSH and CDR2 LQKENI. The CDR3 DNA reads TGTGCCAGCTCACCCCGAGCCGGGACAGGTCTCTACGAGCAGTACTTC. This sequence encodes CASSPRAGTGLYEQYF. Looking up the rest from reference TRBV18 and TRBJ2-7 gives the full variable domain: NAGVMQNPRHLVRRRGQEARLRCSPMKGHSHVYWYRQLPEEGLKFMVYLQKENIIDESGMPKERFSAEFPKEGPSILRIQQVVRGDSAAYFCASSPRAGTGLYEQYFGPGTRLTVT.

The chain employs TRBV28 and TRBJ2-7; possibly TRBD1 for D (5 bases). Germline-derived CDR1 and CDR2 are MDHEN and SYDVKM. The CDR3 runs 14 residues. V gave up 4 bases and J gave up 1 base, with 11 bases separating them. The CDR3 nucleotides are TGTGCCAGCAGTTCTCAGGGATATTCCTACGAGCAGTACTTC. Translating it yields CASSSQGYSYEQYF.

This chain links TRBV5-1 with TRBJ2-7, with TRBD2 identical over 9 bases. CDR1 is SGHRS, CDR2 YFSETQ, per germline. V dropped 0 bases and J dropped 7; count of bases not matched to a gene: 8. The CDR3 covers 15 residues. The CDR3 DNA follows: TGCGCCAGCAGCTTGGAGGCGGGAGGGCCGGAAGAGCAGTACTTC. Amino acid sequence: CASSLEAGGPEEQYF.

This clonotype was counted ten times or more. The genes are TRBV18 and TRBJ1-3, with D possibly being TRBD1 (6 bases). This CDR3 spans 15 amino acids. V shed 5 bases and J shed 4 bases, with 15 bases lying between them. CDR1 is KGHSH and CDR2 is LQKENI in the germline V gene. CDR3 DNA: TGTGCCAGCTCAGCCACAGGGAATTCAGGAAACACCATATATTTT. Its translation: CASSATGNSGNTIYF.

This clonotype was observed a handful of times. The junction departs from germline at one end; a sequencing error may be responsible. The chain is built from TRBV4-2 and TRBJ1-5; TRBD1 aligns across 8 bases. Germline V gene data show CDR1 as LGHNA and CDR2 as YNFKEQ. This CDR3 is 16 amino acids long. The CDR3 sequence: CASSLSGQGQDQPQHF. CDR3 DNA: TGCGCCAGCAGCCTCTCCGGACAGGGTCAAGATCAGCCCCAGCATTTT.

This clonotype was counted many times. This chain connects TRBV2 to TRBJ1-1; 8 nucleotides align to TRBD1. The V gene end was trimmed by 4 bases and the J gene end by 8 bases; junction bases not matched to a gene: 9. Germline lookup yields CDR1 SNHLY and CDR2 FYNNEI. The CDR3 sequence is 14 residues long. The DNA of the CDR3 is TGTGCCAGCAGTGTTCCAGGGGGCATAGCAGAAGCTTTCTTT. Its translation: CASSVPGGIAEAFF. The complete variable domain, with remaining parts taken from reference TRBV2 and TRBJ1-1, reads EPEVTQTPSHQVTQMGQEVILRCVPISNHLYFYWYRQILGQKVEFLVSFYNNEISEKSEIFDDQFSVERPDGSNFTLKIRSTKLEDSAMYFCASSVPGGIAEAFFGQGTRLTVV.

The chain combines TRBV20-1 with TRBJ2-3, with 9 bases that match TRBD2. V was clipped by 5 bases and J by 2 bases; unmatched bases: 8. The CDR3 is 15 amino acids. Germline CDR1 DFQATT, CDR2 SNEGSKA (reference sequence). The CDR3 region is CSARGLAGNTDTQYF. In DNA, the CDR3 is TGCAGTGCTCGTGGGCTAGCGGGGAACACAGATACGCAGTATTTT.

Ten or more counts support this clonotype. The chain links TRBV10-3 to TRBJ1-5; the match to TRBD1 covers 8 bases. This CDR3 has 14 amino acids. J was trimmed by 3 bases and V by 4 bases; bases with no gene match: 2. In germline, CDR1 is ENHRY, CDR2 SYGVKD. The CDR3, as DNA: TGTGCCATCAGTGGGACAGGGTTCAATCAGCCCCAGCATTTT. Residues: CAISGTGFNQPQHF.

This clonotype was seen many times. The V call is TRBV3-1, the J call TRBJ2-3; D uncertain. CDR1 and CDR2 (germline): LGHDT, YNNKEL (reference sequence). The CDR3 sequence is 15 residues long. Trimming took 0 bases from V and 0 from J, leaving 7 bases between them. CDR3 nucleotide sequence: TGTGCCAGCAGCCAAGATTTGGACAGCACAGATACGCAGTATTTT. Protein sequence: CASSQDLDSTDTQYF.

This clonotype was found many times. The chain employs TRBV12-3 or TRBV12-4 and TRBJ1-2; possible D gene TRBD1, 5 bases. V lost 7 bases to trimming and J lost 7 bases, with 13 bases between them. The CDR3 consists of 12 residues. Here the CDR3 reads CASKRWGGGYTF. The CDR3 DNA follows: TGTGCCAGCAAACGGTGGGGGGGTGGCTACACCTTC.

This clonotype was counted ten times or more. The CDR3 spells CASRSDRNLAKNIQYF. The CDR3 DNA sequence: TGTGCCAGCAGATCGGACAGAAACTTAGCCAAAAACATTCAGTACTTC. The chain recombines TRBV6-1 with TRBJ2-4, with D possibly matching TRBD1 (6 bases). Germline loops: CDR1 MNHNS, CDR2 SASEGT. Trimming removed 6 bases at V and 0 bases at J, with 15 bases between. The CDR3 consists of 16 residues.

This clonotype was seen repeatedly, ten times or more. One junction end does not reproduce the germline sequence, and a read error may be involved. The chain uses TRBV12-3 or TRBV12-4 and TRBJ1-6; the match to TRBD1 covers 8 bases. This CDR3 contains 16 residues. CDR3 sequence reads: CASSLGTGGYNSPLHF. As DNA, the CDR3 is TGTGCCAGCAGCTTAGGGACAGGCGGCTATAATTCACCCCTCCACTTT.